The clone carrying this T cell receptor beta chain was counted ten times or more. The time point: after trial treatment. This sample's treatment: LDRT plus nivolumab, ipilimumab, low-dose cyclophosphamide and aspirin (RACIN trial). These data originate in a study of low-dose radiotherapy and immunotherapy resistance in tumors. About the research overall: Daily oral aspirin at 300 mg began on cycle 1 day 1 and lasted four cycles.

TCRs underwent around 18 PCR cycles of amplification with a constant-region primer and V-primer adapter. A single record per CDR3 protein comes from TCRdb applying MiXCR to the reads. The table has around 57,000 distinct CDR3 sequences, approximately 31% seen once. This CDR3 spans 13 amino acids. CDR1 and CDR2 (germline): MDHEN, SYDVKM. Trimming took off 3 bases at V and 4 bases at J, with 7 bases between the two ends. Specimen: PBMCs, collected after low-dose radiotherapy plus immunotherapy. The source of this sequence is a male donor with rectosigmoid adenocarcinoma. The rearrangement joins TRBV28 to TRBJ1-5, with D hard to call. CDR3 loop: CASSFLRNQPQHF. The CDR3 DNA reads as TGTGCCAGCAGTTTTCTCAGAAATCAGCCCCAGCATTTT.